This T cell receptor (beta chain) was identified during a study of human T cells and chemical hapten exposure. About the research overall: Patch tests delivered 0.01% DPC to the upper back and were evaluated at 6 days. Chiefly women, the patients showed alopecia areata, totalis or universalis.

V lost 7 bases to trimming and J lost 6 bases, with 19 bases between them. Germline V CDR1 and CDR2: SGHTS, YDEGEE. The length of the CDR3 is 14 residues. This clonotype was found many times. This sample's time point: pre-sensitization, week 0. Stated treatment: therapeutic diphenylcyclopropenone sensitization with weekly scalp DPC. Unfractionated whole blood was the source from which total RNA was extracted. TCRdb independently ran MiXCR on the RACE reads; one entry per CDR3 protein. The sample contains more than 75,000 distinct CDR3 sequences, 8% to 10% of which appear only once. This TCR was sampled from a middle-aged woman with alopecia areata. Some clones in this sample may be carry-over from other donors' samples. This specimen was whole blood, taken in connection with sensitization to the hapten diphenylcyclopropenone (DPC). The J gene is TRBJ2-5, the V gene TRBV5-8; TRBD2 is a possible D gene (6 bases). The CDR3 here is CASGGTDLFQTQYF. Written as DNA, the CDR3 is TGTGCCAGCGGAGGGACTGACCTTTTTCAGACCCAGTACTTC.